This TCR beta chain originates from a study of blood T cell repertoires in COVID-19. Across the study: Donors in the United States, Italy and Spain gave samples during acute or convalescent COVID-19. The cDNA or gDNA used as material had been derived from T cells, B-cell-depleted T cells, or PBMCs.

Profiling relied on immunoSEQ multiplex PCR, and the TCRdb table lists in-frame clones only, not all of them. This table has tens of thousands of clones, 88% appearing once. V dropped 5 bases and J dropped 4 bases, with 14 bases sitting between them. The germline V gene has CDR1 SGHVS and CDR2 FQNEAQ. CDR3 length equals 14 residues. The source of this sequence is a man aged 55 to 70 with acute or convalescent COVID-19. The chain links TRBV7-8 to TRBJ2-5; maybe TRBD1 (6 bases). Sequenced sample: peripheral blood. CDR3 sequence (DNA): TGTGCCAGCAGCGCACAGGGTTGGGGAGAGACCCAGTACTTC. This translates into CASSAQGWGETQYF.